One sample yielded the 21 T cell receptor beta chains listed below, sequenced in a study of T-cell memory formation after mild COVID-19. From the 5' RACE reads, TCRdb called clonotypes with MiXCR, one entry per CDR3 protein. The sample lists 250,000 or so distinct CDR3 sequences; about a sixth were seen once. The sequencing sample was made of PBMCs or a T cell subset sorted from them (not recorded which). The receptors derive from a man aged 18 to 35 who had mild COVID-19 (a few samples of this study predate the infection). Cell type and time point are not known.

This clonotype appeared a few times. V and J are TRBV12-3 or TRBV12-4 and TRBJ1-1; maybe TRBD1 (5 bases). The V end was cut by 3 bases, the J end by 6 bases, with 11 bases between. The CDR3 is 13 residues long. CDR3 DNA: TGTGCCAGCAGTTTGGGGGGGTCCCCTGAAGCTTTCTTT. Its translation is CASSLGGSPEAFF.

There are a few counts of this clonotype. This chain connects TRBV5-1 to TRBJ2-3; TRBD2 might be the D (6 bases). CDR1 is SGHRS and CDR2 is YFSETQ in the germline V gene. Deletions cut 2 bases from V and 0 bases from J, with 13 bases between. CDR3 length: 16 amino acids. CDR3 sequence (DNA): TGCGCCAGCAGCTTCGGTAGCGGCGCTAGCACAGATACGCAGTATTTT. Translation: CASSFGSGASTDTQYF. The variable domain in full, with the rest retrieved from reference TRBV5-1 and TRBJ2-3, is KAGVTQTPRYLIKTRGQQVTLSCSPISGHRSVSWYQQTPGQGLQFLFEYFSETQRNKGNFPGRFSGRQFSNSRSEMNVSTLELGDSALYLCASSFGSGASTDTQYFGPGTRLTVL.

The rearrangement uses TRBV7-3 and TRBJ2-1; D is undetermined. Trimming left V 4 bases short and J 13 bases short, with 14 bases between. Per germline, CDR1 SGHTA and CDR2 FQGTGA. The CDR3 is 12 residues long. This CDR3 is CASSSQGKKQFF. CDR3 coding DNA: TGTGCCAGCAGCTCTCAAGGGAAGAAACAGTTCTTC.

Many counts were recorded for this clonotype. Written as DNA, the CDR3 is TGTGCCAGCAGCTCCGGGACAGGGGACATCGGGGAGCTGTTTTTT. Protein: CASSSGTGDIGELFF. This chain links TRBV7-9 with TRBJ2-2; 10 bases align to TRBD1. The CDR3 spans 15 residues. The J segment lost 7 bases and the V segment lost 4 bases, leaving 6 bases of the junction unmatched. Germline V gives CDR1 SEHNR, CDR2 FQNEAQ (reference sequence).

This clonotype came up a few times. The chain recombines TRBV12-3 or TRBV12-4 with TRBJ1-2, with 11 bases lining up with TRBD1. The CDR3 covers 17 residues. Losses at the gene ends were 4 bases for V and 3 bases for J; bases not matched to a gene: 10. The CDR3 bases are TGTGCCAGCAGTTCCCGGACAGGGGGCGCTCGGGACTATGGCTACACCTTC. This gives the protein CASSSRTGGARDYGYTF.

The chain uses TRBV7-2 and TRBJ1-2; 7 bases map to TRBD1. Germline V gene lookup returns CDR1 SGHTA and CDR2 FQGNSA. The trim removed 3 bases at V and 5 bases at J, leaving 6 bases unmatched. This CDR3 comprises 14 residues. CDR3 bases: TGTGCCAGCAGCTTGGCTCCAGGGGGTTATGGCTACACCTTC. As protein: CASSLAPGGYGYTF.

The chain links TRBV9 to TRBJ1-4; 8 positions agree with TRBD1. Germline V gene data show CDR1 as SGDLS and CDR2 as YYNGEE. V shed 3 bases, J shed 2 bases, and the junction held 3 bases outside the gene matches. The CDR3 sequence is 15 residues long. The CDR3 reads CASSGQGLTNEKLFF. CDR3 bases: TGTGCCAGCAGCGGACAGGGGTTGACTAATGAAAAACTGTTTTTT.

This clonotype was seen a few times. V usage is TRBV24-1 and J usage is TRBJ2-5, with D possibly being TRBD2 (6 bases). Germline CDR1 reads KGHDR; CDR2 reads SFDVKD. The CDR3 is 15 amino acids. The germline V and J ends were trimmed by 4 bases and 5 bases, with 16 bases remaining between them. The CDR3 protein is CATSDGHGGLETQYF. The CDR3 coding sequence is TGTGCCACCAGTGACGGCCACGGGGGTCTGGAGACCCAGTACTTC.

V gene TRBV7-9 combines with J gene TRBJ2-1, with 8 nucleotides matching TRBD2. The CDR3 covers 14 residues. Trimming took 2 bases from V and 9 from J; bases not matched to a gene: 6. Germline V lookup: CDR1 SEHNR, CDR2 FQNEAQ (reference sequence). The CDR3 region is CASSLSRGEAEQFF. CDR3 sequence (DNA): TGTGCCAGCAGCTTATCGCGGGGGGAGGCTGAGCAGTTCTTC.

The chain carries TRBV6-1 and TRBJ1-1; possible D gene TRBD1, 5 bases. Germline values: CDR1 MNHNS, CDR2 SASEGT. The CDR3 totals 13 residues. Between the trimmed V and J ends, which lost 8 bases and 1 base, there was a span of 11 bases. CDR3 sequence: CASVQVRNTEAFF. CDR3 DNA sequence: TGTGCCAGCGTACAGGTCCGGAACACTGAAGCTTTCTTT.

This clonotype occurred a few times. The rearrangement joins TRBV15 to TRBJ1-1; D is undetermined. Looked up from germline, CDR1 is LNHNV and CDR2 is YYDKDF (reference sequence). V was trimmed by 4 bases and J by 1 base, leaving 16 bases between them. This CDR3 is 16 amino acids long. This CDR3 is CATSIEGGDSNTEAFF. Written as DNA, the CDR3 is TGTGCCACCAGCATCGAAGGAGGTGACTCGAACACTGAAGCTTTCTTT.

This clonotype was observed a handful of times. This sequence joins TRBV7-2 and TRBJ2-7; tentative D call: TRBD1 (5 bases). This CDR3 comprises 14 residues. CDR1 SGHTA and CDR2 FQGNSA come from the germline V gene. Trimming took 4 bases from V and 1 from J, leaving 11 bases between them. CDR3 region: CASSWMGLSYEQYF. CDR3 sequence (DNA): TGTGCCAGCAGCTGGATGGGGCTTTCCTACGAGCAGTACTTC. The full variable domain, with the rest looked up from reference TRBV7-2 and TRBJ2-7, is GAGVSQSPSNKVTEKGKDVELRCDPISGHTALYWYRQSLGQGLEFLIYFQGNSAPDKSGLPSDRFSAERTGGSVSTLTIQRTQQEDSAVYLCASSWMGLSYEQYFGPGTRLTVT.

The chain employs TRBV7-9 and TRBJ2-7; D remains unclear. This CDR3 region has 14 residues. CDR1 is SEHNR, CDR2 FQNEAQ, per germline (reference sequence). Trimming took 5 bases from V and 3 from J, leaving 14 bases between them. CDR3 amino acids: CASSNALFSYEQYF. CDR3 bases: TGTGCCAGCAGCAACGCCCTGTTTAGCTACGAGCAGTACTTC.

This clonotype has just a few counts. The J gene is TRBJ2-5, the V gene TRBV20-1; no clear D gene. CDR1 is DFQATT and CDR2 is SNEGSKA in the germline V gene (reference sequence). V was pared by 0 bases and J by 0 bases, with 11 bases between. This CDR3 has 15 residues. CDR3 sequence (DNA): TGCAGTGCTAGAGATCGGGCCGGATACCAAGAGACCCAGTACTTC. As protein: CSARDRAGYQETQYF.

This chain uses TRBV7-2 with TRBJ2-7; no firm D call. Germline CDR1 and CDR2: SGHTA and FQGNSA. V was trimmed by 3 bases and J by 0 bases, leaving 9 bases between them. The CDR3 is made up of 14 amino acids. CDR3 sequence reads: CASSFPGSSYEQYF. The CDR3 DNA reads as TGTGCCAGCAGCTTCCCCGGATCCTCCTACGAGCAGTACTTC.

V and J are TRBV11-2 and TRBJ2-7, with a possible D match to TRBD2 (5 bases). The CDR3 has 14 amino acids. Germline CDR1 reads SGHAT; CDR2 reads FQNNGV. The ends were cut back, 5 bases at V and 4 bases at J, with 15 bases in the middle. CDR3 DNA sequence: TGTGCCAGCAGCCAGGAGGACCTGTCTTACGAGCAGTACGTC. Translated: CASSQEDLSYEQYV.

The rearrangement links TRBV4-1 to TRBJ2-1; D possibly corresponds to TRBD2 (7 bases). Trimming pared 0 bases from V and 10 bases from J, leaving 19 bases between. This CDR3 spans 16 amino acids. Germline lookup yields CDR1 MGHRA and CDR2 YSYEKL. The CDR3 DNA sequence: TGCGCCAGCAGCCAAGAGGGTGGGGGGGCCTTTCGGGAGCAGTTCTTC. This sequence encodes CASSQEGGGAFREQFF.

This clonotype appeared many times. CDR3 DNA: TGTGCCAGCAGCCCCCGGAGGGCGGGGGGTTCAGATACGCAGTATTTT. Amino acid sequence: CASSPRRAGGSDTQYF. The chain combines TRBV7-9 with TRBJ2-3; TRBD2 agrees at 8 bases. Per germline, CDR1 SEHNR and CDR2 FQNEAQ (reference sequence). This CDR3 is 16 amino acids long. V gave up 5 bases and J gave up 4 bases; unmatched junction bases: 11.

This clonotype came up a few times. The J gene is TRBJ2-3, the V gene TRBV25-1; D may be TRBD1 (6 bases). Germline V gene data show CDR1 as MGHDK and CDR2 as SYGVNS. Deletions cut 3 bases from V and 2 bases from J, with 9 bases between. The CDR3 sequence is 14 residues long. Here the CDR3 reads CASSDRGPTDTQYF. In DNA form, the CDR3 reads TGTGCCAGCAGTGACAGGGGTCCCACAGATACGCAGTATTTT.

This clonotype was counted between two and nine times. The chain recombines TRBV7-9 with TRBJ2-4, with D perhaps matching TRBD2 (6 bases). Germline loops: CDR1 SEHNR, CDR2 FQNEAQ (reference sequence). With 4 bases removed from V and 0 bases from J, the gap between germline ends came to 7 bases. The CDR3 runs 14 residues. CDR3: CASSWEVAKNIQYF. Here the CDR3 DNA reads TGTGCCAGCAGCTGGGAGGTAGCCAAAAACATTCAGTACTTC.

In its sample, this clonotype was seen many times. The genes are TRBV5-1 and TRBJ2-1; 9 bases are a match to TRBD2. V lost 0 bases, J lost 6 bases, and 4 bases stayed unmatched. The CDR3 extends over 15 amino acids. CDR1 and CDR2 (germline): SGHRS, YFSETQ. CDR3 in amino acids: CASSLVAGGPNEQFF. In DNA form, the CDR3 reads TGCGCCAGCAGCTTGGTTGCGGGGGGGCCCAATGAGCAGTTCTTC. Filled out from reference TRBV5-1 and TRBJ2-1, the complete variable domain reads KAGVTQTPRYLIKTRGQQVTLSCSPISGHRSVSWYQQTPGQGLQFLFEYFSETQRNKGNFPGRFSGRQFSNSRSEMNVSTLELGDSALYLCASSLVAGGPNEQFFGPGTRLTVL.